A selection of T cell receptor beta chains follows, all from one sample in a study of technical replicates of blood from a handful of donors. This table comes from immunoSEQ multiplex PCR, and its TCRdb copy is limited to in-frame clones, with some not included. The table shows fewer than 90,000 clones, with around 93% occurring only once. Sequencing was carried out using T cells isolated from PBMCs. The receptor set was obtained from a human donor in good health. CDR3s include the opening cysteine and the closing phenylalanine or tryptophan. D genes are given only for firm matches. Rows may omit the clone size; those that give it use once, few, many or a size class.

CDR3	DNA	size	D	J	V
CASSKRGGPSSYEQYF	TGTGCCAGCAGCAAAAGAGGGGGCCCTAGCTCCTACGAGCAGTACTTC	NA	NA	TRBJ2-7	TRBV21-1
CASSLRPGQGGEKLFF	TGTGCCAGCAGCTTACGACCGGGACAGGGTGGAGAAAAACTGTTTTTT	NA	TRBD1	TRBJ1-4	TRBV9
CASSLSGGDNEQFF	TGCGCCAGCAGCTTGTCGGGGGGGGACAATGAGCAGTTCTTC	NA	TRBD2	TRBJ2-1	TRBV5-1
CASSPVWTAKTEAFF	TGTGCCAGCAGCCCCGTCTGGACAGCTAAGACTGAAGCTTTCTTT	NA	NA	TRBJ1-1	TRBV14
CASSEPGMDLSNQPQHF	TGTGCCAGCAGTGAACCGGGGATGGATTTAAGCAATCAGCCCCAGCATTTT	NA	NA	TRBJ1-5	TRBV6-1
CASRLETEAFF	TGTGCCAGCAGGCTGGAGACTGAAGCTTTCTTT	few	NA	TRBJ1-1	TRBV28
CASSELGQGYEQYF	TGTGCCAGCAGTGAATTGGGACAGGGTTACGAGCAGTACTTC	NA	TRBD1	TRBJ2-7	TRBV2
CASTLRRDRRIYGYTF	TGTGCCAGCACCCTTCGGCGGGACAGGAGGATCTATGGCTACACCTTC	NA	TRBD1	TRBJ1-2	TRBV14
CASSQDPLTGGGNEKLFF	TGCGCCAGCAGCCAAGATCCCCTAACAGGGGGGGGTAATGAAAAACTGTTTTTT	NA	TRBD1	TRBJ1-4	TRBV4-1
CASSQVSESYEQYF	TGCGCCAGCAGCCAAGTAAGCGAATCCTACGAGCAGTACTTC	NA	NA	TRBJ2-7	TRBV4-1
CASSLALAGGPGNEQFF	TGTGCCAGCAGCTTAGCGCTTGCGGGAGGGCCGGGCAATGAGCAGTTCTTC	NA	TRBD2	TRBJ2-1	TRBV7-6
CASSPDFTDTQYF	TGCGCCAGCAGCCCTGACTTCACAGATACGCAGTATTTT	NA	NA	TRBJ2-3	TRBV5-1
CASSLEGQGPGEQYF	TGCGCCAGCAGCTTGGAAGGACAGGGGCCTGGCGAGCAGTACTTC	NA	TRBD1	TRBJ2-7	TRBV5-1
CASSHVAGDTYNEQFF	TGTGCCAGCAGCCACGTAGCGGGGGATACCTACAATGAGCAGTTCTTC	NA	TRBD2	TRBJ2-1	TRBV4-2
CASSYGAPDYEQYF	TGTGCCAGCAGTTATGGAGCGCCCGATTACGAGCAGTACTTC	once	NA	TRBJ2-7	TRBV6-5
CASSEWGQGRGEAFF	TGCGCCAGCAGTGAGTGGGGACAGGGGCGGGGTGAAGCTTTCTTT	NA	TRBD1	TRBJ1-1	TRBV10-1
CASSPPSGGIPDTQYF	TGTGCCAGCAGTCCCCCCTCAGGGGGGATTCCAGATACGCAGTATTTT	NA	NA	TRBJ2-3	TRBV5-6
CASSPPRLAEDTQYF	TGTGCCAGCAGCCCACCCCGACTAGCAGAAGATACGCAGTATTTT	once	TRBD2	TRBJ2-3	TRBV13
CASSLYRGRGETQYF	TGCGCCAGCAGCTTATACAGGGGGCGCGGAGAGACCCAGTACTTC	NA	TRBD1	TRBJ2-5	TRBV5-1
CASRTNPNDEDEKLFF	TGTGCCAGCAGGACGAATCCGAACGACGAGGATGAAAAACTGTTTTTT	NA	NA	TRBJ1-4	TRBV6-4
CASSQGRTFSPLHF	TGCGCCAGCAGCCAAGGACGGACATTTTCACCCCTCCACTTT	NA	NA	TRBJ1-6	TRBV4-1
CASSETGTVAGELFF	TGTGCCAGCAGCGAAACCGGGACAGTCGCCGGGGAGCTGTTTTTT	NA	TRBD1	TRBJ2-2	TRBV2
CASSSSGIAGNEQFF	TGTGCCAGCAGCTCTAGCGGGATCGCGGGGAATGAGCAGTTCTTC	NA	TRBD2	TRBJ2-1	TRBV11-2
CASSPERGQGTEAFF	TGTGCCAGCAGTCCTGAAAGGGGGCAGGGCACTGAAGCTTTCTTT	NA	TRBD1	TRBJ1-1	TRBV6-1
CASSFSGTDTQYF	TGTGCCAGCAGCTTTAGCGGCACAGATACGCAGTATTTT	NA	NA	TRBJ2-3	TRBV7-2
CASSLPSGAYNEQFF	TGTGCCAGCAGCTTACCTAGCGGGGCCTACAATGAGCAGTTCTTC	once	TRBD2	TRBJ2-1	TRBV7-9
CASSLLGGLYEQYF	TGCGCCAGCAGCCTCTTGGGAGGGCTGTACGAGCAGTACTTC	NA	TRBD2	TRBJ2-7	TRBV4-1
CASSEGSGRAYEQYF	TGTGCCAGCAGTGAAGGGAGCGGGAGGGCATACGAGCAGTACTTC	NA	TRBD2	TRBJ2-7	TRBV2
CASSSRQGHGEKLFF	TGTGCCAGCAGCTCCAGACAGGGCCATGGTGAAAAACTGTTTTTT	NA	TRBD1	TRBJ1-4	TRBV11-3